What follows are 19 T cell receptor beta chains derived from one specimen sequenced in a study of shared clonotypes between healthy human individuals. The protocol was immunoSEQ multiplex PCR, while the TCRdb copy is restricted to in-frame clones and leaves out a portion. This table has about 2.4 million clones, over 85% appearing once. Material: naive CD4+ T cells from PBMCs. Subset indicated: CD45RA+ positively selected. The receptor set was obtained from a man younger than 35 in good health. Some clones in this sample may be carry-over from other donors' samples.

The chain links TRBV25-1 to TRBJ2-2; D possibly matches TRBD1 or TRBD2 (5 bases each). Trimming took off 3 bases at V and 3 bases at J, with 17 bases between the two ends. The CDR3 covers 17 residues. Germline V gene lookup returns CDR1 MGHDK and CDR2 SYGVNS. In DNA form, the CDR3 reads TGTGCCAGCAGTGAGCCCCGGGTCCTGGGGGACACCGGGGAGCTGTTTTTT. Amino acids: CASSEPRVLGDTGELFF.

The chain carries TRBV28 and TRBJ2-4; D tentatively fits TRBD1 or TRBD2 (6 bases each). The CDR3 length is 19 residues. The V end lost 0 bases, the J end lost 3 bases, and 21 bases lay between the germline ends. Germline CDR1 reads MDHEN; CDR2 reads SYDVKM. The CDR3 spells CASSLWSPKGEAGKNIQYF. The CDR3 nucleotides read TGTGCCAGCAGTTTATGGTCCCCTAAGGGGGAGGCCGGCAAAAACATTCAGTACTTC.

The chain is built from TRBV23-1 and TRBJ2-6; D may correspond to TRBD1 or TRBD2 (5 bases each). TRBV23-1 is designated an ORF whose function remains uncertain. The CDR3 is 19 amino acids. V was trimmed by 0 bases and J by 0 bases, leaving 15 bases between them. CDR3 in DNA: TGCGCCAGCAGTCAATCGACCGGGACGGGATGCTCTGGGGCCAACGTCCTGACTTTC. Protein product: CASSQSTGTGCSGANVLTF.

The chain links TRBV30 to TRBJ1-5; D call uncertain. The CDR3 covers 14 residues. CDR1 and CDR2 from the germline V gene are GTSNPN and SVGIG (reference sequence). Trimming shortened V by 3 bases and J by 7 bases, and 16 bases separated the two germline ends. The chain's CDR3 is CAWSVGGESQPQHF. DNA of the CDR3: TGTGCCTGGAGCGTCGGTGGGGAATCGCAGCCCCAGCATTTT. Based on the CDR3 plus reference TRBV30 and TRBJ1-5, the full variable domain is SQTIHQWPATLVQPVGSPLSLECTVEGTSNPNLYWYRQAAGRGLQLLFYSVGIGQISSEVPQNLSASRPQDRQFILSSKKLLLSDSGFYLCAWSVGGESQPQHFGDGTRLSIL.

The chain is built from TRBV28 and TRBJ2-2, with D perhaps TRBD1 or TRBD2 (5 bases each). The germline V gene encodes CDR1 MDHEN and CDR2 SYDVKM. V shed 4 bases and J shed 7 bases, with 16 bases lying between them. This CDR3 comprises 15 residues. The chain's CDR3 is CASSSPRGVSGELFF. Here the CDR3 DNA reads TGTGCCAGCAGTTCCCCGAGAGGGGTAAGCGGGGAGCTGTTTTTT. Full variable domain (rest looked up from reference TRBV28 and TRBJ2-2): DVKVTQSSRYLVKRTGEKVFLECVQDMDHENMFWYRQDPGLGLRLIYFSYDVKMKEKGDIPEGYSVSREKKERFSLILESASTNQTSMYLCASSSPRGVSGELFFGEGSRLTVL.

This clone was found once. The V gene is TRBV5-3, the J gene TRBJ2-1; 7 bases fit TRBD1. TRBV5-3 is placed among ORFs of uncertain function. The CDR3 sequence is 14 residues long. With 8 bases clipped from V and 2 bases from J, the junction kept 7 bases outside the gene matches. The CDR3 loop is CASQGDSTYNEQFF. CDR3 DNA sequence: TGTGCCAGTCAAGGGGACAGCACCTACAATGAGCAGTTCTTC.

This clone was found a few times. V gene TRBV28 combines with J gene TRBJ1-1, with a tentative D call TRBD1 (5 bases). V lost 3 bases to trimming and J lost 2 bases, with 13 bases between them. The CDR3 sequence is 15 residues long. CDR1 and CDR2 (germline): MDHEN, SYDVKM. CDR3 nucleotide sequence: TGTGCCAGCAGTTTTCGGGGCAGGGACAACACTGAAGCTTTCTTT. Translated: CASSFRGRDNTEAFF.

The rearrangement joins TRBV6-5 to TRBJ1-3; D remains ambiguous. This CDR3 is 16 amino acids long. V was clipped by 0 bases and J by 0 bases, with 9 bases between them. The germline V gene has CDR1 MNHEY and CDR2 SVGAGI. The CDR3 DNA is TGTGCCAGCAGTTACTCCCGACGGAACTCTGGAAACACCATATATTTT. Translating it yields CASSYSRRNSGNTIYF.

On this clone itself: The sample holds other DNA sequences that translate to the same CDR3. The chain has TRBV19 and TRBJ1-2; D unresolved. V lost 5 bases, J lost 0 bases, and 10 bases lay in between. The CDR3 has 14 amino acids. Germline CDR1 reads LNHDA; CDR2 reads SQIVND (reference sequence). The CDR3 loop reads CASSPTGANYGYTF. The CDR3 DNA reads TGTGCCAGTAGTCCCACGGGTGCTAACTATGGCTACACCTTC.

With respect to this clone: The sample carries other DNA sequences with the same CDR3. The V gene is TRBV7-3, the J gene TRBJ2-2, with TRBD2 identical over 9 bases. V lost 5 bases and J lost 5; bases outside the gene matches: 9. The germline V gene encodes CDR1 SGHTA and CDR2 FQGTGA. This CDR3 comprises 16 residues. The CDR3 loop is CASSLIAGVDTGELFF. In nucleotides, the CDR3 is TGTGCCAGCAGCCTGATAGCGGGAGTGGATACCGGGGAGCTGTTTTTT.

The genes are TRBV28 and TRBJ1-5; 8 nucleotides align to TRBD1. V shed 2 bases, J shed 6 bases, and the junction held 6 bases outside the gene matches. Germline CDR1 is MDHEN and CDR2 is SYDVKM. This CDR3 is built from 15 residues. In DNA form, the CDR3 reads TGTGCCAGCAGTTTAAATTACAGGGGGATTCAGCCCCAGCATTTT. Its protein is CASSLNYRGIQPQHF.

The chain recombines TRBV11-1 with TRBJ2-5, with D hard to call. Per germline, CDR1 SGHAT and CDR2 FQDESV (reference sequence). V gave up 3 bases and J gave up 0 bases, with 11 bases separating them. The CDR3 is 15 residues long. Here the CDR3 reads CASSFGLTYQETQYF. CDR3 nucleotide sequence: TGTGCCAGCAGCTTCGGGCTAACGTACCAAGAGACCCAGTACTTC.

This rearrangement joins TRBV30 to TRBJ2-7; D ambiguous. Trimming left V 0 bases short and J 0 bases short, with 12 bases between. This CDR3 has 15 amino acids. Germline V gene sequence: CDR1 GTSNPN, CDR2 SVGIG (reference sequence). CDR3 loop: CAWSVRRHSSYEQYF. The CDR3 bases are TGTGCCTGGAGTGTACGCAGGCACAGCTCCTACGAGCAGTACTTC.

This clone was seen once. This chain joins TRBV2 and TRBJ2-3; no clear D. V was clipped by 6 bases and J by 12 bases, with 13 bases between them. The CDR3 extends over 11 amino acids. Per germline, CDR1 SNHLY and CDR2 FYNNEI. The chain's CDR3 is CASRDGPPQYF. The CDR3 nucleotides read TGTGCCAGCAGGGACGGCCCTCCCCAGTATTTT. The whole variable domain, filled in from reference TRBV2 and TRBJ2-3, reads EPEVTQTPSHQVTQMGQEVILRCVPISNHLYFYWYRQILGQKVEFLVSFYNNEISEKSEIFDDQFSVERPDGSNFTLKIRSTKLEDSAMYFCASRDGPPQYFGPGTRLTVL.

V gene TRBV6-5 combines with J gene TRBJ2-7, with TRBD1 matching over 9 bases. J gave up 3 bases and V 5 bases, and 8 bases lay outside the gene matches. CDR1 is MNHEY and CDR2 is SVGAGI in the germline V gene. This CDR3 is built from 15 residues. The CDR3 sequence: CASSHTGTGIYEQYF. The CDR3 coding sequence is TGTGCCAGCAGTCATACCGGGACAGGGATCTACGAGCAGTACTTC.

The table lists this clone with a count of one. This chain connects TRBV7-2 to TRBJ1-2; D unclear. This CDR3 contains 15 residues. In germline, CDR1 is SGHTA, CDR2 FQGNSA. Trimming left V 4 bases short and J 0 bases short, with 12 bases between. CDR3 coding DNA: TGTGCCAGCAGCTCGCCAGACGGGGCTAACTATGGCTACACCTTC. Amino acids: CASSSPDGANYGYTF.

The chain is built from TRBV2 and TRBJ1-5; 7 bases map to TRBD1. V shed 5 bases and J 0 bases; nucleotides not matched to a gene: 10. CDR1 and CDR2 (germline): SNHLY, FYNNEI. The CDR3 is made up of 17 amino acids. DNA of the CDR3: TGTGCCAGCAGTACCGTTACAGGGGACTATAGCAATCAGCCCCAGCATTTT. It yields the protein CASSTVTGDYSNQPQHF.

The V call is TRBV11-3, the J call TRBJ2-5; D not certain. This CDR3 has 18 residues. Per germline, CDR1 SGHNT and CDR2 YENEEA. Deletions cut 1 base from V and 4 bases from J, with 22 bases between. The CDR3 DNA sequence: TGTGCCAGCAGCTTAGGGGGTATGTGGCGCGGATCAGGAGAGACCCAGTACTTC. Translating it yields CASSLGGMWRGSGETQYF.

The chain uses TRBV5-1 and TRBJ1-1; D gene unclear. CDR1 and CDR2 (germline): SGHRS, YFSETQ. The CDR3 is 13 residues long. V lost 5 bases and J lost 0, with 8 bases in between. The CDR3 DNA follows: TGCGCCAGCAGTGCAAATTTGAACACTGAAGCTTTCTTT. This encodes CASSANLNTEAFF. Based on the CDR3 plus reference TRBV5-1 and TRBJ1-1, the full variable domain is KAGVTQTPRYLIKTRGQQVTLSCSPISGHRSVSWYQQTPGQGLQFLFEYFSETQRNKGNFPGRFSGRQFSNSRSEMNVSTLELGDSALYLCASSANLNTEAFFGQGTRLTVV.